The 10 T cell receptor beta chains in this list originate from one sample, sequenced in a study of blood T cells in healthy people across ages (dated by TCRdb to the mid-2010s). Library generation was performed with 5' RACE. The instrument given in TCRdb is Illumina HiSeq 2500. A second PCR of about 6 to 11 cycles was run with a J-beta primer mix and a sample-barcoded 5' primer. TCRdb reprocessing: public reads trimmed at Q25 with fastp, clones called with MiXCR, in-frame beta chains kept. Entries that share a CDR3 protein sequence are merged under the most common genes and DNA. This sample has some 750,000 distinct CDR3 sequences in its table, and 20% to 25% of those were observed once. 22% of the sample is in the top ten clones. The sequencing input was blood. The receptor source for this set is a man in his 70s in good health.

This clonotype was found a few times. The V gene is TRBV5-8, the J gene TRBJ2-3, with no clear D. CDR1 is SGHTS and CDR2 is YDEGEE in the germline V gene. The germline V and J ends were trimmed by 7 bases and 8 bases, with 5 bases remaining between them. The CDR3 consists of 9 residues. The CDR3 is CASAGTQYF. CDR3 nucleotide sequence: TGTGCCAGCGCCGGTACGCAGTATTTT.

The V gene is TRBV29-1, the J gene TRBJ2-7, with 11 bases that match TRBD1. The ends lost 5 bases at V and 4 bases at J; junction bases unmatched: 13. The CDR3 runs 16 residues. The germline V gene encodes CDR1 SQVTM and CDR2 ANQGSEA. CDR3 coding DNA: TGCAGCGTTAAGTCGTCGGACAGGGGGCTGGTGTACGAGCAGTACTTC. It yields the protein CSVKSSDRGLVYEQYF.

The rearrangement joins TRBV4-1 to TRBJ2-1; 7 nucleotides match TRBD2. The CDR3 extends over 17 amino acids. Germline trimming cut 0 bases from V and 0 bases from J; bases unmatched to any gene: 5. Germline CDR1 and CDR2: MGHRA and YSYEKL. The CDR3 sequence: CASSQDALAVSYNEQFF. CDR3 coding DNA: TGCGCCAGCAGCCAAGATGCTCTAGCGGTCTCCTACAATGAGCAGTTCTTC.

This clonotype was counted between two and nine times. The chain combines TRBV6-5 with TRBJ2-1; D remains unclear. Trimming stripped 0 bases from V and 0 bases from J, with 9 bases between. CDR3 length equals 16 residues. The germline V gene encodes CDR1 MNHEY and CDR2 SVGAGI. This CDR3 reads CASSYSGGVSYNEQFF. The CDR3 DNA sequence: TGTGCCAGCAGTTACTCGGGCGGCGTCTCCTACAATGAGCAGTTCTTC.

The chain carries TRBV19 and TRBJ2-2; 16 bases agree with TRBD2. This CDR3 comprises 16 residues. Trimming removed 6 bases from V and 6 bases from J; junction bases left unmatched: 4. CDR1 and CDR2 from the germline V gene are LNHDA and SQIVND (reference sequence). CDR3 sequence: CASSTGTSGRAGELFF. The CDR3 DNA reads as TGTGCCAGTAGCACGGGGACTAGCGGGAGGGCCGGGGAGCTGTTTTTT.

As to this clonotype: An end of the junction does not agree with germline; a read error may underlie this. The V and J genes are TRBV3-1 and TRBJ2-1; D is unclear. The J call may be faulty, since TRBJ2-7 better matches the DNA end. Germline V gene lookup returns CDR1 LGHDT and CDR2 YNNKEL (reference sequence). The CDR3 has 12 residues. The CDR3 reads CASSQRHYKQYF. DNA for the CDR3: TGTGCCAGCAGCCAAAGGCACTACAAGCAGTACTTC.

This clonotype was counted ten times or more. The J gene is TRBJ2-7, the V gene TRBV2; D unclear. This CDR3 is 11 amino acids long. Germline CDR1 SNHLY, CDR2 FYNNEI. The V end was cut by 5 bases, the J end by 2 bases, with 4 bases between. The CDR3 nucleotides are TGTGCCAGCAGTCCGACCTACGAGCAGTACGTC. Translation gives CASSPTYEQYV.

This clonotype has at least ten counts. One junction end does not reproduce the germline sequence, and a read error may be involved. The chain couples TRBV28 to TRBJ1-4; D is possibly TRBD1 (6 bases). The CDR3 covers 15 residues. The germline CDR1 and CDR2 sequences are MDHEN and SYDVKM. The CDR3 region has the DNA TGTGCCAGCAGTTTACTGCGACAGGCGTTGGTCTTTTCCTCTTTT. Amino acid sequence: CASSLLRQALVFSSF.

This clonotype has only a few counts. V is TRBV12-3 or TRBV12-4 and J is TRBJ2-3; 9 bases match TRBD2. The CDR3 is made up of 16 amino acids. The junction had 10 bases not matched to a gene; V was cut back by 5 bases and J by 4 bases. CDR3 protein: CASSPRGSGGSDTQYF. For the CDR3, the DNA is TGTGCCAGCAGTCCCCGGGGTAGCGGGGGCTCAGATACGCAGTATTTT.

This clonotype was counted a few times. The V and J genes are TRBV20-1 and TRBJ1-5; D is unclear. Germline CDR1 and CDR2: DFQATT and SNEGSKA (reference sequence). The CDR3 sequence is 13 residues long. Trimming took 5 bases from V and 6 from J, leaving 14 bases between them. CDR3 region: CSAALQAGQPQHF. The DNA of the CDR3 is TGCAGTGCTGCCCTGCAAGCGGGTCAGCCCCAGCATTTT.